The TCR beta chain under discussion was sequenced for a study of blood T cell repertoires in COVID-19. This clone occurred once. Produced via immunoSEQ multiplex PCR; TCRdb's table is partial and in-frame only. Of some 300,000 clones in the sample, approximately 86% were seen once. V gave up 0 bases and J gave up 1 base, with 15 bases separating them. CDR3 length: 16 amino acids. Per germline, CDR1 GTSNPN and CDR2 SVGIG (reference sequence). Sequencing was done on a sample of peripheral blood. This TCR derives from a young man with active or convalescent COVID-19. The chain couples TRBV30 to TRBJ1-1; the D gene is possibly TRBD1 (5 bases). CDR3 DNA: TGTGCCTGGAGTGTAAGGGGAAGGGCCGAGAACACTGAAGCTTTCTTT. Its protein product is CAWSVRGRAENTEAFF.